This TCR beta chain was sequenced for a study of cytomegalovirus exposure and HLA in healthy donors. Study observations and caveats: Presence/absence comparisons presumed near-even sequencing depth among donors. Rare TCR sequences predominated, though certain public TCRs were found in many donors.

Trimming cost V 4 bases and J 2 bases, with 9 bases left between them. The CDR3 spans 14 residues. Germline CDR1 is ENHRY and CDR2 is SYGVKD. The PCR made use of 60 Vbeta and 13 Jbeta primers. The data were produced by immunoSEQ multiplex PCR, yet TCRdb's version contains in-frame clones alone and is incomplete. The sample has 130,000 or so clones; 75% are singletons. To note about this clone: The antigen remains undetermined.

V gene TRBV10-3 combines with J gene TRBJ1-5; unclear D gene. The clonotype comes from a man between 35 and 55 years old in good health and CMV-seronegative. The sequenced sample consisted of PBMCs. The CDR3 loop reads CAISGPGGNQPQHF. CDR3 bases: TGTGCCATCAGTGGTCCCGGGGGCAATCAGCCCCAGCATTTT.